A selection of T cell receptor beta chains follows, all from one sample in a study of blood T cell repertoires in COVID-19. Sequenced by immunoSEQ multiplex PCR; TCRdb stores in-frame clones only, minus some. The sample includes approximately 89,000 clones, approximately 80% of them seen just once. Sequencing input: peripheral blood. The receptors stem from a woman between 65 and 79 years old with active or convalescent COVID-19. Each CDR3 is given with its conserved first and last residue. Each record gives: D gene, V gene, clone size, J gene, CDR3 protein, CDR3 DNA. The D gene is left open where the match is weak. Expanded clones are given a class, and other clones once, few, many or no size at all.

-	TRBV12-3/TRBV12-4	-	TRBJ1-1	CASSWGDTEAFF	TGTGCCAGCAGTTGGGGAGACACTGAAGCTTTCTTT
-	TRBV5-1	once	TRBJ2-3	CASSPREELYGTDTQYF	TGCGCCAGCAGCCCCAGGGAGGAGCTTTACGGTACAGATACGCAGTATTTT
-	TRBV12-1	-	TRBJ2-7	CASSSSTDPLGEQYF	TGTGCCAGCAGCTCATCGACAGACCCTTTAGGCGAGCAGTACTTC
-	TRBV7-5	-	TRBJ1-1	CARSATLGQQANTEAFF	TGTGCCAGAAGCGCAACACTGGGACAGCAGGCGAACACTGAAGCTTTCTTT
TRBD1	TRBV3-1/TRBV3-2	few	TRBJ1-6	CASSQGETGPLHF	TGTGCCAGCAGCCAAGGAGAGACAGGGCCCCTCCACTTT
TRBD1	TRBV19	-	TRBJ1-4	CASSILRGQGEKLFF	TGTGCCAGTAGTATACTCCGGGGACAGGGGGAAAAACTGTTTTTT
-	TRBV3-1/TRBV3-2	-	TRBJ1-1	CASSQLQRASEAFF	TGTGCCAGCAGCCAGCTACAGAGGGCCTCTGAAGCTTTCTTT
TRBD2	TRBV2	few	TRBJ2-1	CASRERGGTYNEQFF	TGTGCCAGCAGGGAACGGGGGGGGACCTACAATGAGCAGTTCTTC
TRBD1	TRBV18	-	TRBJ1-4	CASSPTQGSNEKLFF	TGTGCCAGCTCACCGACACAGGGGTCAAATGAAAAACTGTTTTTT
TRBD2	TRBV14	-	TRBJ2-1	CASSQRSAGGGEQFF	TGTGCCAGCAGCCAGCGGTCGGCTGGGGGAGGGGAGCAGTTCTTC
TRBD1	TRBV5-5	-	TRBJ1-3	CASSAGQIGNTIYF	TGTGCCAGCAGCGCGGGACAGATTGGAAACACCATATATTTT